Presented here are 25 T cell receptor beta chains from one specimen sequenced in a study of blood T cell repertoires in COVID-19. Libraries were prepared by immunoSEQ multiplex PCR; TCRdb keeps only in-frame clonotypes and omits some of them. Found here are fewer than 200,000 clones, roughly 85% of them singletons; the top ten hold about 3.3%. Material for sequencing was peripheral blood. These receptors all come from a human donor with acute or convalescent COVID-19. The donor label of this sample is uncertain.

This clone has a handful of counts. This chain connects TRBV15 to TRBJ2-7; 8 bases fit TRBD2. The CDR3 contains 17 residues. Germline V gene lookup returns CDR1 LNHNV and CDR2 YYDKDF (reference sequence). After removal of 0 bases from V and 5 bases from J, the junction contained 12 bases not matched to a gene. For the CDR3, the DNA is TGTGCCACCAGCAGAGATCGGCTAGCGGGCCCTCGGAACGAGCAGTACTTC. It yields the protein CATSRDRLAGPRNEQYF. Variable domain in full (rest from reference TRBV15 and TRBJ2-7): DAMVIQNPRYQVTQFGKPVTLSCSQTLNHNVMYWYQQKSSQAPKLLFHYYDKDFNNEADTPDNFQSRRPNTSFCFLDIRSPGLGDTAMYLCATSRDRLAGPRNEQYFGPGTRLTVT.

The V call is TRBV3-1 (or the pseudogene TRBV3-2), the J call TRBJ1-1; D ambiguous. CDR1 LGHDT and CDR2 YNNKEL come from the germline V gene (reference sequence). The CDR3 loop spans 15 amino acids. V was shortened by 0 bases and J by 4 bases, with 12 bases between the two germline ends. CDR3 amino acids: CASSQDSIGVTEAFF. As DNA, the CDR3 is TGTGCCAGCAGCCAAGATTCGATCGGTGTCACTGAAGCTTTCTTT.

The CDR3 bases are TGTGCCAGCAGTTATAAGGAGCGGGGCACCGGGGAGCTGTTTTTT. This codes for CASSYKERGTGELFF. The chain employs TRBV6-5 and TRBJ2-2, with TRBD2 identical over 7 bases. J gave up 4 bases and V 3 bases, and 5 bases lay outside the gene matches. This CDR3 is 15 amino acids long. CDR1 and CDR2 from the germline V gene are MNHEY and SVGAGI.

CDR3: CASSEWTGAGGPQHF. In DNA form, the CDR3 reads TGTGCCAGTAGTGAATGGACAGGAGCGGGTGGGCCCCAGCATTTT. V and J are TRBV19 and TRBJ1-5; 7 nucleotides line up with TRBD1. CDR3 length equals 15 residues. Losses at the gene ends were 5 bases for V and 9 bases for J; bases not matched to a gene: 13. CDR1 and CDR2 (germline): LNHDA, SQIVND (reference sequence).

This sequence joins TRBV19 and TRBJ1-2, with 7 nucleotides matching TRBD1. Trimming cost V 5 bases and J 4 bases; bases outside gene matches: 10. Germline V CDR1 and CDR2: LNHDA, SQIVND (reference sequence). The CDR3 contains 15 residues. In DNA, the CDR3 is TGTGCCAGTAGTGATCTTCAGGGGGGCGCCTATGGCTACACCTTC. This gives the protein CASSDLQGGAYGYTF.

J is TRBJ2-2 and V is TRBV2, with TRBD2 as a possible D gene (5 bases). This CDR3 has 19 residues. From germline, CDR1 is SNHLY and CDR2 FYNNEI. Trimming left V 7 bases short and J 0 bases short, with 24 bases between. The CDR3 coding sequence is TGTGCCAGCAACGCGCGCGGCGGGTCAATGTCCGCGAACACCGGGGAGCTGTTTTTT. Residues: CASNARGGSMSANTGELFF.

This chain uses TRBV30 with TRBJ1-5, with 8 nucleotides matching TRBD1. J gave up 0 bases and V 3 bases, and 4 bases lay outside the gene matches. Germline V gives CDR1 GTSNPN, CDR2 SVGIG (reference sequence). CDR3 length: 15 residues. The chain's CDR3 is CAWSAGTGSNQPQHF. Here the CDR3 DNA reads TGTGCCTGGAGCGCAGGGACAGGTAGCAATCAGCCCCAGCATTTT.

V usage is TRBV10-3 and J usage is TRBJ2-1, with TRBD1 identical over 7 bases. CDR1 and CDR2 from the germline V gene are ENHRY and SYGVKD. Trimming cost V 3 bases and J 3 bases; bases outside gene matches: 8. This CDR3 is 16 amino acids long. In nucleotides, the CDR3 is TGTGCCATCAGTGACCCAGACAGGGAGCTCTACAATGAGCAGTTCTTC. It is translated as CAISDPDRELYNEQFF.

This clone was seen a handful of times. J is TRBJ2-7 and V is TRBV10-3; 8 positions match TRBD2. The CDR3 contains 15 residues. From germline, CDR1 is ENHRY and CDR2 SYGVKD. V lost 3 bases to trimming and J lost 1 base; unmatched junction nucleotides: 5. The CDR3 loop is CAISDESGGSYEQYF. CDR3 sequence (DNA): TGTGCCATCAGTGACGAGAGCGGGGGATCCTACGAGCAGTACTTC.

This clone was picked up a small number of times. This chain links TRBV18 with TRBJ1-1; D not resolved. CDR1 is KGHSH, CDR2 LQKENI, per germline. The CDR3 contains 14 residues. The germline V and J ends were trimmed by 3 bases and 0 bases, with 8 bases remaining between them. CDR3 region: CASSPGSLNTEAFF. The DNA of the CDR3 is TGTGCCAGCTCACCGGGCAGTTTGAACACTGAAGCTTTCTTT. Variable domain in full (rest from reference TRBV18 and TRBJ1-1): NAGVMQNPRHLVRRRGQEARLRCSPMKGHSHVYWYRQLPEEGLKFMVYLQKENIIDESGMPKERFSAEFPKEGPSILRIQQVVRGDSAAYFCASSPGSLNTEAFFGQGTRLTVV.

The chain links TRBV6-6 to TRBJ1-1, with TRBD1 identical over 8 bases. Germline lookup yields CDR1 MNHNY and CDR2 SVGAGI (reference sequence). The CDR3 runs to 15 residues. The J segment lost 4 bases and the V segment lost 5 bases, leaving 9 bases of the junction unmatched. CDR3 DNA sequence: TGTGCCAGCAGTCCGACAGGGGTGGCAGGCACTGAAGCTTTCTTT. It codes for CASSPTGVAGTEAFF.

The V call is TRBV6-1, the J call TRBJ2-2; D possibly corresponds to TRBD1 (6 bases). V lost 3 bases and J lost 6, with 11 bases in between. There are 14 residues in the CDR3. The V gene's germline CDR1 is MNHNS and CDR2 SASEGT. The CDR3 reads CASSDRGRAGELFF. The CDR3 DNA sequence: TGTGCCAGCAGTGACAGGGGAAGGGCCGGGGAGCTGTTTTTT.

This clone is a singleton in its sample. The rearrangement uses TRBV11-2 and TRBJ1-3; no reliable D call. V shed 5 bases and J shed 2 bases, with 16 bases lying between them. The CDR3 contains 16 residues. Per the germline V gene, CDR1 is SGHAT and CDR2 is FQNNGV. In DNA, the CDR3 is TGTGCCAGCAGCCCGACTAGAAGAGACGCTGGAAACACCATATATTTT. Encoded protein: CASSPTRRDAGNTIYF.

This clone was detected only a few times. The chain carries TRBV6-5 and TRBJ2-5; possibly TRBD1 for D (5 bases). V was cut by 7 bases and J by 2 bases, with 14 bases left in between. Germline CDR1 MNHEY, CDR2 SVGAGI. The CDR3 is 14 residues long. The CDR3 coding sequence is TGTGCCAGCATGGCAGGGTGGGCTCAAGAGACCCAGTACTTC. Translating gives CASMAGWAQETQYF.

V and J are TRBV5-1 and TRBJ1-1; D may be TRBD1 (5 bases). CDR3 length equals 14 residues. Between the trimmed V and J ends, which lost 10 bases and 1 base, there was a span of 17 bases. The V gene's germline CDR1 is SGHRS and CDR2 YFSETQ. The DNA of the CDR3 is TGCGCCTCCCAGGCCAGGGTGGAGAACACTGAAGCTTTCTTT. Amino acid sequence: CASQARVENTEAFF.

This chain uses TRBV4-3 with TRBJ1-2; 7 nucleotides align to TRBD1. The V gene's germline CDR1 is LGHNA and CDR2 YSLEER. V was pared by 4 bases and J by 0 bases, with 5 bases of the junction left unmatched. CDR3 length: 15 residues. DNA of the CDR3: TGCGCCAGCAGCCCCGGGACAGAAGCTAACTATGGCTACACCTTC. Translated, it gives CASSPGTEANYGYTF.

The gene calls are TRBV3-1 (or the pseudogene TRBV3-2) and TRBJ1-5; maybe TRBD1 (5 bases). Between the trimmed V and J ends, which lost 8 bases and 6 bases, there was a span of 17 bases. Germline CDR1 reads LGHDT; CDR2 reads YNNKEL (reference sequence). The CDR3 extends over 14 amino acids. CDR3 DNA: TGTGCCAGCGGAAACGGCGGGGGTGGTCAGCCCCAGCATTTT. Protein: CASGNGGGGQPQHF.

The rearrangement joins TRBV30 to TRBJ1-5, with D uncertain. CDR3 length: 16 amino acids. Trimming cost V 0 bases and J 7 bases, with 19 bases left between them. Per germline, CDR1 GTSNPN and CDR2 SVGIG (reference sequence). CDR3 bases: TGTGCCTGGAGTGTGCGTACGGCTGGAGGGATCCAGCCCCAGCATTTT. Protein product: CAWSVRTAGGIQPQHF.

By share, this clone ranks as medium-sized. The V gene is TRBV5-1, the J gene TRBJ1-6, with D uncertain. Germline V CDR1 and CDR2: SGHRS, YFSETQ. V dropped 3 bases and J dropped 6 bases, with 16 bases sitting between them. The CDR3 loop spans 16 amino acids. The CDR3, as DNA: TGCGCCAGCAGCTCAGGTACTCAGGAGGGTAATTCACCCCTCCACTTT. The encoded protein is CASSSGTQEGNSPLHF. Together with reference TRBV5-1 and TRBJ1-6, the CDR3 gives the full variable domain: KAGVTQTPRYLIKTRGQQVTLSCSPISGHRSVSWYQQTPGQGLQFLFEYFSETQRNKGNFPGRFSGRQFSNSRSEMNVSTLELGDSALYLCASSSGTQEGNSPLHFGNGTRLTVT.

The V call is TRBV18, the J call TRBJ2-3; D possibly corresponds to TRBD1 (6 bases). This CDR3 region has 14 residues. Germline V gives CDR1 KGHSH, CDR2 LQKENI. The V gene lost 2 bases and the J gene lost 2 bases, with 8 bases spanning the gap. CDR3 DNA: TGTGCCAGCTCACCAGGGGGCCTCACAGATACGCAGTATTTT. Translated, it gives CASSPGGLTDTQYF.

V gene TRBV4-2 combines with J gene TRBJ1-1; TRBD1 might be the D (5 bases). V lost 2 bases and J 3 bases, leaving 10 bases between the germline ends. CDR3 size: 14 residues. The V gene's germline CDR1 is LGHNA and CDR2 YNFKEQ. This CDR3 reads CASSQQGTYTEAFF. The CDR3 DNA sequence: TGTGCCAGCAGCCAACAGGGTACGTACACTGAAGCTTTCTTT.

V is TRBV18 and J is TRBJ1-2; TRBD1 matches at 12 bases. V was clipped by 3 bases and J by 8 bases; unmatched bases: 7. Germline V lookup: CDR1 KGHSH, CDR2 LQKENI. This CDR3 has 15 residues. The CDR3 loop is CASSPGTGGRRGYTF. The DNA of the CDR3 is TGTGCCAGCTCACCCGGGACAGGGGGCCGGAGAGGCTACACCTTC.

The rearrangement uses TRBV7-3 and TRBJ1-1, with D maybe TRBD1 (5 bases). The V gene lost 1 base and the J gene lost 1 base, with 7 bases spanning the gap. There are 14 residues in the CDR3. From germline, CDR1 is SGHTA and CDR2 FQGTGA. The CDR3 bases are TGTGCCAGCAGCTTAAACGGGGGGAACACTGAAGCTTTCTTT. Encoded protein: CASSLNGGNTEAFF.

This clone was found a few times. The gene calls are TRBV7-9 and TRBJ1-3; D remains ambiguous. CDR1 and CDR2 from the germline V gene are SEHNR and FQNEAQ (reference sequence). V lost 5 bases and J 1 base, leaving 21 bases between the germline ends. The CDR3 length is 18 residues. In DNA, the CDR3 is TGTGCCAGCAGCACGCCGGTGTATTACGTCAAGTCTGGAAACACCATATATTTT. Translation gives CASSTPVYYVKSGNTIYF. Full variable domain (remainder filled in from reference TRBV7-9 and TRBJ1-3): DTGVSQNPRHKITKRGQNVTFRCDPISEHNRLYWYRQTLGQGPEFLTYFQNEAQLEKSRLLSDRFSAERPKGSFSTLEIQRTEQGDSAMYLCASSTPVYYVKSGNTIYFGEGSWLTVV.

The DNA of the CDR3 is TGTGCCAGCAGCCAAGAAATCAGGGCAGGGCGTAATGAAGCTTTCTTT. It encodes CASSQEIRAGRNEAFF. The genes are TRBV14 and TRBJ1-1; TRBD1 is a possible D gene (5 bases). The V gene's germline CDR1 is SGHDN and CDR2 FVKESK. Trimming took off 0 bases at V and 7 bases at J, with 18 bases between the two ends. The CDR3 contains 16 residues.